This T cell receptor beta chain was documented in a study of CD8 T cell repertoires and HIV-1 epitope variants. Notes on the study in general: Five clonotypes recognized Nef KF9, one HW9, none TAALDMSHF.

CDR3 length: 13 residues. V was clipped by 0 bases and J by 4 bases, with 7 bases between them. Germline-derived CDR1 and CDR2 are SGDLS and YYNGEE. In this sample, this clone turned up many times. As yet, its antigen is unknown. TCRdb keeps only in-frame clones here, not all; method: immunoSEQ multiplex PCR. This table has about 90,000 clones, 74% appearing once. The V call is TRBV9, the J call TRBJ2-5; possibly TRBD1 for D (5 bases). The sample was uncultured baseline CD8+ T cells from peripheral blood mononuclear cells (PBMCs). The receptor was derived from a male donor with HIV. Written as DNA, the CDR3 is TGTGCCAGCAGCGTAGCAGGGCTAGAGACCCAGTACTTC. Amino acids: CASSVAGLETQYF.